This T cell receptor (beta chain) was captured by sequencing in a study of response to subunit inactivated influenza vaccine. Study outcomes and limitations: Authors suggested each seasonal flu vaccination may recruit only limited numbers of new T cells.

The CDR3 length is 16 residues. CDR1 and CDR2 (germline): MGHRA, YSYEKL. V lost 2 bases and J 1 base, leaving 15 bases between the germline ends. Using its own MiXCR run on the RT-PCR reads, TCRdb lists one record per CDR3 protein. The profile shows roughly 630,000 distinct CDR3 sequences, 13% to 15% of them singletons. With respect to this clonotype: Its cognate antigen is unknown.

The chain employs TRBV4-1 and TRBJ2-7, with unresolved D. The origin of this receptor is a man aged 50-59 years who received an inactivated influenza vaccine. This specimen consisted of PBMCs from blood, obtained around 15 days before vaccination. This CDR3 is CASSQLSADGSYEQYF. CDR3 DNA: TGCGCCAGCAGCCAATTATCCGCGGATGGATCCTACGAGCAGTACTTC.